A single sample is the source of the 11 T cell receptor beta chains below, sequenced in a study of shared clonotypes between healthy human individuals. Generated by immunoSEQ multiplex PCR, the TCRdb table keeps only in-frame clones and is missing some. The sample carries about 2.3 million clones, about nine tenths recorded once. Sequenced material: naive CD4+ T cells from PBMCs. Described subset: CD45RA+ positively selected. Receptors were obtained from a man between 18 and 29 years old in good health. Some clones in this sample may be carry-over from other donors' samples.

This chain links TRBV4-1 with TRBJ1-3; TRBD1 might be the D (6 bases). There are 15 residues in the CDR3. The V and J ends lost 4 bases and 2 bases respectively, with 12 bases between them. Germline CDR1 MGHRA, CDR2 YSYEKL. CDR3 residues: CASSRNTGTGNTIYF. The CDR3 DNA reads as TGCGCCAGCAGCCGCAACACAGGGACTGGAAACACCATATATTTT.

The genes are TRBV2 and TRBJ2-3; no clear D gene. The germline V and J ends were trimmed by 3 bases and 5 bases, with 9 bases remaining between them. The length of the CDR3 is 13 residues. CDR1 is SNHLY, CDR2 FYNNEI, per germline. The CDR3 region is CASSDAVEDTQYF. In nucleotides, the CDR3 is TGTGCCAGCAGTGATGCCGTGGAAGATACGCAGTATTTT.

As to this clone: Additional DNA sequences in this sample encode the identical CDR3. This chain connects TRBV6-1 to TRBJ2-7; TRBD2 matches at 11 bases. Germline V gene sequence: CDR1 MNHNS, CDR2 SASEGT. The CDR3 runs 14 residues. Trimming at V came to 4 bases and at J to 2 bases, leaving 1 base not matched to a gene. CDR3 nucleotide sequence: TGTGCCAGCAGTGTACTAGCGGGAGCCTACGAGCAGTACTTC. The encoded protein is CASSVLAGAYEQYF.

The chain has TRBV4-2 and TRBJ1-3; D is perhaps TRBD1 (6 bases). Trimming removed 0 bases from V and 4 bases from J, with 13 bases in between. The CDR3 is made up of 16 amino acids. Germline V gene data show CDR1 as LGHNA and CDR2 as YNFKEQ. CDR3 nucleotide sequence: TGTGCCAGCAGCCAAGATCAAGCGGGGGCGGGAAACACCATATATTTT. Amino acid sequence: CASSQDQAGAGNTIYF.

The chain uses TRBV10-3 and TRBJ2-3, with D unclear. Trimming removed 0 bases from V and 0 bases from J, with 4 bases in between. The CDR3 consists of 14 residues. From germline, CDR1 is ENHRY and CDR2 SYGVKD. The CDR3 coding sequence is TGTGCCATCAGTGAGTCAGAGAGCACAGATACGCAGTATTTT. It yields the protein CAISESESTDTQYF.

The chain uses TRBV14 and TRBJ1-2; D not certain. Germline V gene sequence: CDR1 SGHDN, CDR2 FVKESK. This CDR3 contains 15 residues. V gave up 0 bases and J gave up 0 bases, with 8 bases separating them. The CDR3 nucleotides are TGTGCCAGCAGCCAAGAGCAGGTTGCTAACTATGGCTACACCTTC. This encodes CASSQEQVANYGYTF.

There are a few counts of this clone. V and J are TRBV28 and TRBJ2-3, with 8 bases fitting TRBD2. The J segment lost 4 bases and the V segment lost 11 bases, leaving 11 bases of the junction unmatched. Looked up from germline, CDR1 is MDHEN and CDR2 is SYDVKM. This CDR3 is built from 14 residues. The chain's CDR3 is CACEPGGDSDTQYF. The CDR3 nucleotides are TGTGCCTGCGAACCCGGGGGGGACTCAGATACGCAGTATTTT. The entire variable domain, with the rest obtained from reference TRBV28 and TRBJ2-3, is as follows: DVKVTQSSRYLVKRTGEKVFLECVQDMDHENMFWYRQDPGLGLRLIYFSYDVKMKEKGDIPEGYSVSREKKERFSLILESASTNQTSMYLCACEPGGDSDTQYFGPGTRLTVL.

CDR3 in amino acids: CASGKHGGETQYF. The CDR3 DNA sequence: TGTGCCAGTGGTAAACATGGGGGGGAGACCCAGTACTTC. The chain carries TRBV19 and TRBJ2-5; D is possibly TRBD2 (6 bases). The CDR3 is made up of 13 amino acids. From germline, CDR1 is LNHDA and CDR2 SQIVND (reference sequence). V was shortened by 8 bases and J by 5 bases, with 15 bases between the two germline ends.

The rearrangement joins TRBV30 to TRBJ2-7; D is perhaps TRBD1 (6 bases). CDR3 size: 13 residues. V was pared by 6 bases and J by 2 bases, with 14 bases between. The germline gives CDR1 GTSNPN, CDR2 SVGIG (reference sequence). The CDR3 here is CACDRRFTYEQYF. Written as DNA, the CDR3 is TGTGCCTGTGACAGGAGGTTTACCTACGAGCAGTACTTC.

The chain carries TRBV4-1 and TRBJ1-2, with D possibly TRBD1 on 6 matching bases. The CDR3 spans 16 residues. Trimming shortened V by 5 bases and J by 8 bases, and 24 bases separated the two germline ends. Germline V gene lookup returns CDR1 MGHRA and CDR2 YSYEKL. CDR3 nucleotides: TGCGCCAGCAGCTACCAAGCCCCAACAGGGATGGGCGGCTACACCTTC. Protein: CASSYQAPTGMGGYTF.

This clone was detected a few times. The chain has TRBV11-2 and TRBJ1-4; 10 bases align to TRBD1. V lost 5 bases and J lost 8; bases outside the gene matches: 5. Germline V gene data show CDR1 as SGHAT and CDR2 as FQNNGV. This CDR3 comprises 14 residues. The CDR3 region has the DNA TGTGCCAGCAGCCCGGGACAGGGGTTAGAAAAACTGTTTTTT. This sequence encodes CASSPGQGLEKLFF.